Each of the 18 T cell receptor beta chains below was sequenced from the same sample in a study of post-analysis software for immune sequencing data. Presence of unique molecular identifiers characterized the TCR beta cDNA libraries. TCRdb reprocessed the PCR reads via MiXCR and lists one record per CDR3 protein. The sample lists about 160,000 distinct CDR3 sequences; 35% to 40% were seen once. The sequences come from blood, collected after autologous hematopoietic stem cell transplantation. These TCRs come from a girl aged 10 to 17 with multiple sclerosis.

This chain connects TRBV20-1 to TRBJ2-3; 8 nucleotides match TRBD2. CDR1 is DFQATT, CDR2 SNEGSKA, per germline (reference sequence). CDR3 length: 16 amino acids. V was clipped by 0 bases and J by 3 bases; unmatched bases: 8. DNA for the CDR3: TGCAGTGCTAGAGATTGGATAGCGGGACAAACAGATACGCAGTATTTT. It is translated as CSARDWIAGQTDTQYF.

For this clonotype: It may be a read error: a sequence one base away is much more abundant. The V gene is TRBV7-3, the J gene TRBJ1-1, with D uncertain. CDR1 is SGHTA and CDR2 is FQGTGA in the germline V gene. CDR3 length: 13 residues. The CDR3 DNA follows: TGTGCCGGCAGCTTACAGCCGGGTCTTGAAGCTTTCTTT. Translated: CAGSLQPGLEAFF. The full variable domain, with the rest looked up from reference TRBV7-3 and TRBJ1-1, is GAGVSQTPSNKVTEKGKYVELRCDPISGHTALYWYRQSLGQGPEFLIYFQGTGAADDSGLPNDRFFAVRPEGSVSTLKIQRTERGDSAVYLCAGSLQPGLEAFFGQGTRLTVV.

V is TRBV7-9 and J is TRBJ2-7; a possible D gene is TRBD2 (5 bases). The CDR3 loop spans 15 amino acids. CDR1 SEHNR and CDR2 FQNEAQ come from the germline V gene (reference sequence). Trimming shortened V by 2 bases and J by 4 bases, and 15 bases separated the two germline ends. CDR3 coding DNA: TGTGCCAGCAGCTTAATCCCTAGCTCGGGGTACGAGCAGTACTTC. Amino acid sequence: CASSLIPSSGYEQYF.

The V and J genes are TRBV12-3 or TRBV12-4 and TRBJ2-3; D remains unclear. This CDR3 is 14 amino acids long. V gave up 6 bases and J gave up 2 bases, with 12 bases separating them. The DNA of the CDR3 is TGTGCCAGCAGCGTAGATTTTCCCACAGATACGCAGTATTTT. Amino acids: CASSVDFPTDTQYF.

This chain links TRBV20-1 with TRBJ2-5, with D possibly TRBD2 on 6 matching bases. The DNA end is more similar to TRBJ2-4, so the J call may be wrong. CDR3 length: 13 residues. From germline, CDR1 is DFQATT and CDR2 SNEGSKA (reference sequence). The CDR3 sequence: CSAPGLPRNIQYF. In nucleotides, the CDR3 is TGCAGTGCCCCGGGACTCCCTCGTAACATTCAGTACTTC.

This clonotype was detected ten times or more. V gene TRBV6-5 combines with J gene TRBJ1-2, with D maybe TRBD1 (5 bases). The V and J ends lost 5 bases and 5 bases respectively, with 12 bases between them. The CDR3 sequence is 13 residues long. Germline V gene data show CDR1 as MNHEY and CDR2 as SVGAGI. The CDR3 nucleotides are TGTGCCAGCAGTCCAAGGGGAAGGTATGGCTACACCTTC. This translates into CASSPRGRYGYTF.

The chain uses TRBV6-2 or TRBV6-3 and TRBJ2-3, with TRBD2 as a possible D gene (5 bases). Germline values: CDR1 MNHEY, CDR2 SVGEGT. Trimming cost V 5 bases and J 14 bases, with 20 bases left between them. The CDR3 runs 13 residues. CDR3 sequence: CASSILGETSSYF. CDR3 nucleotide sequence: TGTGCCAGCAGTATCCTCGGAGAAACTAGTTCGTATTTT.

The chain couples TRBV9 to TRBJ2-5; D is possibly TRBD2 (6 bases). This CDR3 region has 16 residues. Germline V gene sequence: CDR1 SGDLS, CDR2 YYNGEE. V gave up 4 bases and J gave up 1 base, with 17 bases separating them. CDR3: CASSIRAGRSQETQYF. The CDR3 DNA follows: TGTGCCAGCAGCATCCGCGCGGGGAGAAGCCAAGAGACCCAGTACTTC.

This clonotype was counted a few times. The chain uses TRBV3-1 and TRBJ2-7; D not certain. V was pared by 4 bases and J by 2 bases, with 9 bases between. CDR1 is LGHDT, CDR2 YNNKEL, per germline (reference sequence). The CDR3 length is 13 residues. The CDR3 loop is CASSRSTPYEQYF. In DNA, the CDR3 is TGTGCCAGCAGCCGCTCCACCCCCTACGAGCAGTACTTC.

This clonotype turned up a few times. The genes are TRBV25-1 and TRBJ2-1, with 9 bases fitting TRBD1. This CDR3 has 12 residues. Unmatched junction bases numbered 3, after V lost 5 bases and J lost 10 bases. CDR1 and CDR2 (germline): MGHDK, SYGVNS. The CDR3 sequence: CASSWDRAEQFF. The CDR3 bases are TGTGCCAGCAGTTGGGACAGGGCAGAGCAGTTCTTC.

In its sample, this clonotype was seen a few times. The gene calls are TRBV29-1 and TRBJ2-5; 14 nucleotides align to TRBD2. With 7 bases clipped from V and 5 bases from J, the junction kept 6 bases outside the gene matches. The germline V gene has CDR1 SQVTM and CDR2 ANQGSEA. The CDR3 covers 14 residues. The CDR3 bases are TGCAGCGGCCGGGGACTAGCGGGAGAGGAGACCCAGTACTTC. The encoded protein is CSGRGLAGEETQYF.

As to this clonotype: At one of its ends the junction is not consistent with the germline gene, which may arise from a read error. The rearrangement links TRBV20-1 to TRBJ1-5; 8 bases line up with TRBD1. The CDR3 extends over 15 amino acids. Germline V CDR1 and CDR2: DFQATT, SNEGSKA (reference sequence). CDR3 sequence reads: CSALDRGGSSQPQHF. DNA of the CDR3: TGCAGTGCCCTCGACAGGGGTGGGAGCAGTCAGCCCCAGCATTTT.

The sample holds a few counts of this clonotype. The CDR3 loop reads CASSLIAASTDTQYF. Written as DNA, the CDR3 is TGTGCCAGCAGCCTTATAGCGGCTAGCACAGATACGCAGTATTTT. The V gene is TRBV3-1, the J gene TRBJ2-3; a possible D gene is TRBD2 (6 bases). V lost 4 bases and J 0 bases, leaving 11 bases between the germline ends. The CDR3 is 15 amino acids. Per the germline V gene, CDR1 is LGHDT and CDR2 is YNNKEL (reference sequence).

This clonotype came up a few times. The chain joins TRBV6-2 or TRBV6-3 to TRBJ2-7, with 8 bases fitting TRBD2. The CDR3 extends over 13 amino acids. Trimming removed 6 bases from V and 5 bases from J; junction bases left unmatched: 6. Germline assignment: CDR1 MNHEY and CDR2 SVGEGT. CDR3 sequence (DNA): TGTGCCAGCAGCCCAATAGCGGGACACGAGCAGTACTTC. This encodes CASSPIAGHEQYF.

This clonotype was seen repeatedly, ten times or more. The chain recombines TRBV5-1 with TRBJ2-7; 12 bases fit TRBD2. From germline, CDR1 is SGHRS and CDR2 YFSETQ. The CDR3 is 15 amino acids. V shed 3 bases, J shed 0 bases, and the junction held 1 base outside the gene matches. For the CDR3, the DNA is TGCGCCAGCAGCTGGACTAGCGGGAACTCCTACGAGCAGTACTTC. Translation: CASSWTSGNSYEQYF.

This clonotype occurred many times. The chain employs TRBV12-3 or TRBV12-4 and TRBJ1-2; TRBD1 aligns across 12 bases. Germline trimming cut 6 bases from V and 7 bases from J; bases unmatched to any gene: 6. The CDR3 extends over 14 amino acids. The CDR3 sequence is CASRGQGAPFGYTF. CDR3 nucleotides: TGTGCCAGCAGGGGACAGGGGGCTCCCTTTGGCTACACCTTC.

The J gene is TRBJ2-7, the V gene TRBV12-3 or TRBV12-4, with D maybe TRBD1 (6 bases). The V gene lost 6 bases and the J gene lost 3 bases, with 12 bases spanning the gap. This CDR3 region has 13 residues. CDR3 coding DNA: TGTGCCAGCAGGTCCGGGACAATCTACGAGCAGTACTTC. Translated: CASRSGTIYEQYF.

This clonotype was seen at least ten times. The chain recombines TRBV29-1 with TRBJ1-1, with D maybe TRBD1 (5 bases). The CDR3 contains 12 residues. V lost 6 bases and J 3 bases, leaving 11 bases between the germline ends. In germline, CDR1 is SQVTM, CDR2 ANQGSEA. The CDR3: CSVRDGDTEAFF. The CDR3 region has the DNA TGCAGCGTCCGGGACGGGGACACTGAAGCTTTCTTT.